One sample yielded the 28 T cell receptor beta chains listed below, sequenced in a study of OX40 agonist ivuxolimab in advanced cancers. Produced via immunoSEQ multiplex PCR; TCRdb's table is partial and in-frame only. Of 100,000 or so clones listed, 75% to 95% are singletons. Sequencing used CD4+ or CD8+ T cells sorted from blood, obtained in a trial of the OX40 agonist ivuxolimab. All receptors derive from an adult with an advanced solid tumor such as melanoma, head and neck, liver or kidney cancer.

V and J are TRBV28 and TRBJ2-1, with 12 bases aligning to TRBD2. Germline V gene lookup returns CDR1 MDHEN and CDR2 SYDVKM. Trimming took 8 bases from V and 7 from J; bases not matched to a gene: 18. This CDR3 is 18 amino acids long. The CDR3 protein is CASFEGPSASGRVNEQFF. DNA of the CDR3: TGTGCCAGCTTCGAGGGGCCATCCGCTAGCGGGAGGGTGAATGAGCAGTTCTTC. Using reference TRBV28 and TRBJ2-1 for the parts outside the CDR3, the full variable domain is DVKVTQSSRYLVKRTGEKVFLECVQDMDHENMFWYRQDPGLGLRLIYFSYDVKMKEKGDIPEGYSVSREKKERFSLILESASTNQTSMYLCASFEGPSASGRVNEQFFGPGTRLTVL.

This rearrangement joins TRBV10-3 to TRBJ1-1, with 8 bases lining up with TRBD1. This CDR3 has 15 residues. Trimming took 4 bases from V and 6 from J; bases not matched to a gene: 10. Germline V CDR1 and CDR2: ENHRY, SYGVKD. The CDR3 spells CAISGTGQAGAEAFF. The DNA for the CDR3 is TGTGCCATCAGTGGGACGGGACAGGCGGGTGCTGAAGCTTTCTTT.

The chain is built from TRBV28 and TRBJ2-1; 16 nucleotides match TRBD2. The CDR3 sequence is 17 residues long. V shed 4 bases, J shed 11 bases, and the junction held 11 bases outside the gene matches. Germline V gene lookup returns CDR1 MDHEN and CDR2 SYDVKM. The CDR3 loop reads CASSSSSEGLAGGKQFF. DNA of the CDR3: TGTGCCAGCAGTTCCTCGTCCGAGGGACTAGCGGGAGGGAAGCAGTTCTTC.

This chain links TRBV4-3 with TRBJ2-1; D tentatively reads TRBD1 or TRBD2 (7 bases each). This CDR3 contains 18 residues. V was clipped by 4 bases and J by 2 bases, with 21 bases between them. Germline V gene lookup returns CDR1 LGHNA and CDR2 YSLEER. CDR3 residues: CASSLRTLRGGTYNEQFF. Written as DNA, the CDR3 is TGCGCCAGCAGCCTTCGCACCCTCAGGGGGGGTACCTACAATGAGCAGTTCTTC.

This chain joins TRBV7-9 and TRBJ2-3; weak D call: TRBD1 (5 bases). Germline V gene lookup returns CDR1 SEHNR and CDR2 FQNEAQ (reference sequence). Trimming removed 6 bases from V and 4 bases from J, with 17 bases in between. The CDR3 has 15 amino acids. DNA for the CDR3: TGTGCCAGCAGGGGGCGACTGTCCGAAGCAGATACGCAGTATTTT. Translating it yields CASRGRLSEADTQYF.

The rearrangement links TRBV5-4 to TRBJ2-1, with D tentatively TRBD1 (6 bases). CDR1 is SGHNT, CDR2 YYREEE, per germline (reference sequence). This CDR3 has 13 amino acids. V was cut by 1 base and J by 5 bases, with 7 bases left in between. The CDR3 DNA is TGTGCCAGCAGCTTGACAGGGAACAATGAGCAGTTCTTC. Translating gives CASSLTGNNEQFF.

J is TRBJ2-3 and V is TRBV10-2; no reliable D call. The germline V and J ends were trimmed by 4 bases and 4 bases, with 12 bases remaining between them. The CDR3 contains 14 residues. CDR1 and CDR2 from the germline V gene are WSHSY and SAAADI. For the CDR3, the DNA is TGCGCCAGCAGTGTGACCGGAGAGGCAGATACGCAGTATTTT. Its protein is CASSVTGEADTQYF.

The V and J genes are TRBV5-1 and TRBJ2-5, with 11 nucleotides matching TRBD2. The CDR3 has 16 amino acids. V gave up 3 bases and J gave up 2 bases; unmatched junction bases: 6. Germline V gives CDR1 SGHRS, CDR2 YFSETQ. CDR3 nucleotides: TGCGCCAGCAGCTACCTCGGGACTAGCGGTCAAGAGACCCAGTACTTC. As protein: CASSYLGTSGQETQYF.

This clone was observed once. The chain couples TRBV7-3 to TRBJ2-5; D is possibly TRBD2 (6 bases). With 4 bases removed from V and 5 bases from J, the gap between germline ends came to 23 bases. Germline V CDR1 and CDR2: SGHTA, FQGTGA. The CDR3 covers 17 residues. This chain's CDR3 is CASSSPSGDLADETQYF. CDR3 nucleotide sequence: TGTGCCAGCAGCTCCCCCTCGGGAGATTTGGCCGATGAGACCCAGTACTTC.

V usage is TRBV7-2 and J usage is TRBJ1-5; possibly TRBD1 for D (5 bases). Germline V gene lookup returns CDR1 SGHTA and CDR2 FQGNSA. Trimming stripped 5 bases from V and 5 bases from J, with 16 bases between. CDR3 length: 15 amino acids. This CDR3 is CASSRSGDRYQPQHF. The DNA for the CDR3 is TGTGCCAGCAGCCGCTCCGGGGACCGCTATCAGCCCCAGCATTTT.

The rearrangement links TRBV18 to TRBJ1-2, with a tentative D call TRBD1 (5 bases). Trimming removed 3 bases from V and 5 bases from J, with 16 bases in between. Germline CDR1 reads KGHSH; CDR2 reads LQKENI. The CDR3 has 15 amino acids. CDR3: CASSPETDLGYGYTF. The DNA for the CDR3 is TGTGCCAGCTCACCCGAGACAGACCTTGGTTATGGCTACACCTTC.

The rearrangement joins TRBV19 to TRBJ1-3; D remains unclear. Germline V gene sequence: CDR1 LNHDA, CDR2 SQIVND (reference sequence). There are 12 residues in the CDR3. The ends were cut back, 1 base at V and 4 bases at J, with 2 bases in the middle. The CDR3 here is CASSIVGNTIYF. As DNA, the CDR3 is TGTGCCAGTAGTATAGTCGGAAACACCATATATTTT. Full variable domain (rest looked up from reference TRBV19 and TRBJ1-3): DGGITQSPKYLFRKEGQNVTLSCEQNLNHDAMYWYRQDPGQGLRLIYYSQIVNDFQKGDIAEGYSVSREKKESFPLTVTSAQKNPTAFYLCASSIVGNTIYFGEGSWLTVV.

This chain links TRBV7-8 with TRBJ2-1; D tentatively reads TRBD1 or TRBD2 (6 bases each). Germline lookup yields CDR1 SGHVS and CDR2 FQNEAQ. Trimming left V 5 bases short and J 2 bases short, with 13 bases between. CDR3 size: 15 residues. Written as DNA, the CDR3 is TGTGCCAGCAGCCCGACCGGGGGCGCCTACAATGAGCAGTTCTTC. Its protein product is CASSPTGGAYNEQFF.

The genes are TRBV5-1 and TRBJ1-3; a weak D match, TRBD1 (6 bases). This CDR3 region has 15 residues. The V end was cut by 4 bases, the J end by 3 bases, with 14 bases between. The V gene's germline CDR1 is SGHRS and CDR2 YFSETQ. The CDR3, as DNA: TGCGCCAGCAGCCCGGTAGGGGGACTTGGAAACACCATATATTTT. It encodes CASSPVGGLGNTIYF.

V gene TRBV5-1 combines with J gene TRBJ1-1; the D gene is possibly TRBD1 (5 bases). The V gene lost 7 bases and the J gene lost 4 bases, with 17 bases spanning the gap. CDR3 length: 14 amino acids. Germline V CDR1 and CDR2: SGHRS, YFSETQ. DNA for the CDR3: TGCGCCAGCGGGAGGGGAGCTGGGGGCACTGAAGCTTTCTTT. Its protein is CASGRGAGGTEAFF. Full variable domain (rest looked up from reference TRBV5-1 and TRBJ1-1): KAGVTQTPRYLIKTRGQQVTLSCSPISGHRSVSWYQQTPGQGLQFLFEYFSETQRNKGNFPGRFSGRQFSNSRSEMNVSTLELGDSALYLCASGRGAGGTEAFFGQGTRLTVV.

The chain employs TRBV4-3 and TRBJ2-1; D might be TRBD2 (6 bases). Between the trimmed V and J ends, which lost 1 base and 5 bases, there was a span of 18 bases. In germline, CDR1 is LGHNA, CDR2 YSLEER. This CDR3 spans 17 amino acids. CDR3 residues: CASSQVGTRYRNNEQFF. CDR3 nucleotide sequence: TGCGCCAGCAGCCAAGTCGGGACTCGTTACCGGAACAATGAGCAGTTCTTC.

V is TRBV4-2 and J is TRBJ2-7, with 9 nucleotides matching TRBD1. V lost 3 bases, J lost 0 bases, and 6 bases stayed unmatched. The CDR3 runs to 16 residues. Germline CDR1 LGHNA, CDR2 YNFKEQ. The CDR3 loop is CASSHVGQGSSYEQYF. The CDR3 region has the DNA TGTGCCAGCAGCCATGTCGGACAGGGGAGCTCCTACGAGCAGTACTTC.

The V call is TRBV28, the J call TRBJ2-7, with no clear D. The germline V and J ends were trimmed by 4 bases and 0 bases, with 10 bases remaining between them. Germline-derived CDR1 and CDR2 are MDHEN and SYDVKM. The CDR3 spans 14 residues. The CDR3 region is CASSYRPGSYEQYF. In nucleotides, the CDR3 is TGTGCCAGCAGTTATCGTCCCGGCTCCTACGAGCAGTACTTC.

The rearrangement uses TRBV5-1 and TRBJ1-1; possibly TRBD1 for D (5 bases). Trimming removed 7 bases at V and 8 bases at J, with 18 bases between. This CDR3 comprises 13 residues. Germline CDR1 reads SGHRS; CDR2 reads YFSETQ. The CDR3 loop reads CASHDRAGQEAFF. The CDR3, as DNA: TGCGCCAGCCACGACCGGGCAGGGCAAGAAGCTTTCTTT.

V gene TRBV28 combines with J gene TRBJ1-4; 9 bases align to TRBD1. CDR1 and CDR2 (germline): MDHEN, SYDVKM. This CDR3 comprises 15 residues. Unmatched junction bases numbered 10, after V lost 6 bases and J lost 8 bases. DNA for the CDR3: TGTGCCAGCAGCAGGACAGGGGTGCTTGACGAAAAACTGTTTTTT. Translating gives CASSRTGVLDEKLFF.

The V and J genes are TRBV6-1 and TRBJ2-5, with no clear D. The V and J ends lost 1 base and 0 bases respectively, with 6 bases between them. The CDR3 totals 14 residues. The V gene's germline CDR1 is MNHNS and CDR2 SASEGT. CDR3 sequence reads: CASSEDTYQETQYF. CDR3 in DNA: TGTGCCAGCAGTGAAGACACTTACCAAGAGACCCAGTACTTC.

The chain combines TRBV11-1 with TRBJ2-3; unclear D gene. This CDR3 is built from 15 residues. Germline lookup yields CDR1 SGHAT and CDR2 FQDESV (reference sequence). Trimming cost V 1 base and J 4 bases, with 12 bases left between them. The CDR3 bases are TGTGCCAGCAGCTTAGGCCCCGGACGGGCAGATACGCAGTATTTT. This sequence encodes CASSLGPGRADTQYF.

The genes are TRBV5-1 and TRBJ2-1; D unclear. The germline V gene has CDR1 SGHRS and CDR2 YFSETQ. This CDR3 region has 15 residues. Trimming took off 7 bases at V and 0 bases at J, with 14 bases between the two ends. The CDR3 region has the DNA TGCGCCAGCTCTGGTCTGCCCAGCTCCTACAATGAGCAGTTCTTC. Translated, it gives CASSGLPSSYNEQFF.

This chain links TRBV7-2 with TRBJ2-7, with D perhaps assigned TRBD1 or TRBD2 (5 bases each). Trimming shortened V by 1 base and J by 3 bases, and 13 bases separated the two germline ends. The CDR3 sequence is 15 residues long. Germline-derived CDR1 and CDR2 are SGHTA and FQGNSA. CDR3: CASSLEINGGYEQYF. The CDR3 DNA sequence: TGTGCCAGCAGCTTAGAAATAAATGGGGGCTACGAGCAGTACTTC.

The V gene is TRBV11-2, the J gene TRBJ2-5; D might be TRBD1 or TRBD2, each matching 5 bases. Germline CDR1 and CDR2: SGHAT and FQNNGV. Deletions cut 5 bases from V and 1 base from J, with 14 bases between. The CDR3 covers 15 residues. This CDR3 reads CASSPATGAQETQYF. The DNA of the CDR3 is TGTGCCAGCAGCCCCGCCACCGGGGCCCAAGAGACCCAGTACTTC.

This chain connects TRBV28 to TRBJ2-1; D is unresolved. The CDR3 is 16 residues long. The V gene lost 4 bases and the J gene lost 0 bases, with 13 bases spanning the gap. The germline gives CDR1 MDHEN, CDR2 SYDVKM. This chain's CDR3 is CASSSPDKISYNEQFF. The CDR3 bases are TGTGCCAGCAGTTCCCCAGACAAGATCTCCTACAATGAGCAGTTCTTC.

The chain employs TRBV7-9 and TRBJ2-7; TRBD2 matches 15 bases. In germline, CDR1 is SEHNR, CDR2 FQNEAQ (reference sequence). This CDR3 has 16 residues. J was trimmed by 3 bases and V by 5 bases; bases with no gene match: 5. The CDR3 bases are TGTGCCAGCAGCGAGGGACTAGCGGGAGGTCGCTACGAGCAGTACTTC. Encoded protein: CASSEGLAGGRYEQYF. Complete variable domain (other parts from reference TRBV7-9 and TRBJ2-7): DTGVSQNPRHKITKRGQNVTFRCDPISEHNRLYWYRQTLGQGPEFLTYFQNEAQLEKSRLLSDRFSAERPKGSFSTLEIQRTEQGDSAMYLCASSEGLAGGRYEQYFGPGTRLTVT.

The chain carries TRBV4-3 and TRBJ2-7, with TRBD2 matching over 9 bases. The trim removed 0 bases at V and 1 base at J, leaving 4 bases unmatched. CDR1 and CDR2 from the germline V gene are LGHNA and YSLEER. The CDR3 spans 16 residues. The CDR3 coding sequence is TGCGCCAGCAGCCAAGAAGCCAGCGGGAGGTCCTACGAGCAGTACTTC. It codes for CASSQEASGRSYEQYF.